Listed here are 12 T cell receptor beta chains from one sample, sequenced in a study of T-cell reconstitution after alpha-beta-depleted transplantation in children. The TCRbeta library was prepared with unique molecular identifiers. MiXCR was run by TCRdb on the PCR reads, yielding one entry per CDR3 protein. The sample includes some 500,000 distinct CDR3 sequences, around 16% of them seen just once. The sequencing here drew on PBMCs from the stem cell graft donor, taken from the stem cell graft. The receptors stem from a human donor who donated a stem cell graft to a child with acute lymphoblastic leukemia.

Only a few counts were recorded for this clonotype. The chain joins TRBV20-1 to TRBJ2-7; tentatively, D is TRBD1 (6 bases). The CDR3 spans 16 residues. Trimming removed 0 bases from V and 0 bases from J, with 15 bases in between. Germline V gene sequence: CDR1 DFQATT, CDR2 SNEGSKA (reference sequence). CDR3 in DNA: TGCAGTGCTAGAGACCCGGGACACCTAAACTCCTACGAGCAGTACTTC. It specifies CSARDPGHLNSYEQYF.

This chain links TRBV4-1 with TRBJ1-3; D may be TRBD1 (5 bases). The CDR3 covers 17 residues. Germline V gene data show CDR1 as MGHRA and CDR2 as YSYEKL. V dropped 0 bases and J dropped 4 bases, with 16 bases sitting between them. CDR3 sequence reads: CASSQDPPGGVGNTIYF. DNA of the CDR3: TGCGCCAGCAGCCAAGATCCGCCCGGGGGGGTCGGAAACACCATATATTTT.

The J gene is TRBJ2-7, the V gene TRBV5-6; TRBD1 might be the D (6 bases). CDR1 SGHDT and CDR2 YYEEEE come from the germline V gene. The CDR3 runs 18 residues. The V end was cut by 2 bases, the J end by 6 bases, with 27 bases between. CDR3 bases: TGTGCCAGCAGCTTCGCAGTCCCTGGGGGCTACACCTCTGGCGAGCAGTACTTC. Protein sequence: CASSFAVPGGYTSGEQYF.

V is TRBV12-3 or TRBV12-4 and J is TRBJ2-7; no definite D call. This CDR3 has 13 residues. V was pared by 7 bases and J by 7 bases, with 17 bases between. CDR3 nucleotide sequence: TGTGCCAGCACCCTGAATAGGGTACGGGAGCAGTACTTC. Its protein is CASTLNRVREQYF.

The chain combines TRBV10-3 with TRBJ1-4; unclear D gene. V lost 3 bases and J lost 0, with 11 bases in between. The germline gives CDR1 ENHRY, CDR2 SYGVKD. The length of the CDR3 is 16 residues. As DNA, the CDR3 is TGTGCCATCAGTGACCCGTCTTTTGCAACTAATGAAAAACTGTTTTTT. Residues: CAISDPSFATNEKLFF.

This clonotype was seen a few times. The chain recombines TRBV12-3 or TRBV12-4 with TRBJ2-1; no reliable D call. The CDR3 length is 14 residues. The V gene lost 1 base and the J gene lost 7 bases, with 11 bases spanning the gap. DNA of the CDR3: TGTGCCAGCAGTTTAGGCATCGATTTTAATGAGCAGTTCTTC. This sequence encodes CASSLGIDFNEQFF.

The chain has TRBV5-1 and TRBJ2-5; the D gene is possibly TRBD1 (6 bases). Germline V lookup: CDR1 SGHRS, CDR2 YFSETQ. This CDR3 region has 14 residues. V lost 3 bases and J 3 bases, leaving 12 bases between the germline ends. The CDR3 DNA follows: TGCGCCAGCAGCTCGGGACATGAGGAAGAGACCCAGTACTTC. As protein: CASSSGHEEETQYF.

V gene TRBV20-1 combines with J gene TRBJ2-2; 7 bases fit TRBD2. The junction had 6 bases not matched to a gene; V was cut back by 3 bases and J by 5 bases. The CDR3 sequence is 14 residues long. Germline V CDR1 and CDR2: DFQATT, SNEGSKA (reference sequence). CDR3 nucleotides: TGCAGTGCTAGTAGGCGGGAGAGTACCGGGGAGCTGTTTTTT. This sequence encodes CSASRRESTGELFF.

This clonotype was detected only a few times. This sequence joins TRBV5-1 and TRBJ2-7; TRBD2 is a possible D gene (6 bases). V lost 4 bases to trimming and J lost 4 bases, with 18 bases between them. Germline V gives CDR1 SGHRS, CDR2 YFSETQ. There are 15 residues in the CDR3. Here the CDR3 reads CASSLTEGLGYEQYF. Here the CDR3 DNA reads TGCGCCAGCAGCCTTACGGAGGGGCTCGGGTACGAGCAGTACTTC.

The CDR3 region is CASSSPTGASEKLFF. CDR3 nucleotide sequence: TGTGCCAGCAGCTCCCCGACGGGGGCCAGTGAAAAACTGTTTTTT. The chain combines TRBV7-9 with TRBJ1-4; possible D gene TRBD1, 6 bases. The V and J ends lost 4 bases and 7 bases respectively, with 16 bases between them. The germline V gene encodes CDR1 SEHNR and CDR2 FQNEAQ (reference sequence). This CDR3 comprises 15 residues.

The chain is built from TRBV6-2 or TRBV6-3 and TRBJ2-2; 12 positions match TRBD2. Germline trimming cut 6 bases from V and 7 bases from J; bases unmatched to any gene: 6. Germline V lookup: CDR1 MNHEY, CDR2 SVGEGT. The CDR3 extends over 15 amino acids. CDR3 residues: CASSRTSGIGGELFF. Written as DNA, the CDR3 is TGTGCCAGCAGCCGGACTAGCGGGATTGGCGGGGAGCTGTTTTTT.

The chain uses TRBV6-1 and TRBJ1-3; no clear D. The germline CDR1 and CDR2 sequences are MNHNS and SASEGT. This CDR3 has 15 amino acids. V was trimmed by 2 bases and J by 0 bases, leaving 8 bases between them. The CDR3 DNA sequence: TGTGCCAGCAGTGAATACCTGCACTCTGGAAACACCATATATTTT. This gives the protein CASSEYLHSGNTIYF.